This TCR beta chain was found in a study of blood T cell repertoires in COVID-19. Repertoires were generated with immunoSEQ multiplex PCR, while TCRdb's copy carries only in-frame clones and drops some. The sample has under 400,000 clones; roughly 88% are singletons. The CDR3 runs to 13 residues. V was cut by 4 bases and J by 5 bases, with 8 bases left in between. Input material: peripheral blood. The V gene is TRBV12-3 or TRBV12-4, the J gene TRBJ2-2, with D possibly matching TRBD1 (6 bases). The sequence derives from a woman between 25 and 40 years old with COVID-19, enrolled during active disease. The CDR3 reads CASSYQGTGELFF. The CDR3 region has the DNA TGTGCCAGCAGTTACCAGGGGACCGGGGAGCTGTTTTTT.